A selection of T cell receptor beta chains follows, all from one sample in a study of blood T cell repertoires in COVID-19. Using immunoSEQ multiplex PCR, the repertoire was profiled, and TCRdb retains in-frame clones only, with some absent. The table lists about 440,000 clones, around 90% of them singletons, with 1.5% to 2% in the top ten. The sequenced sample consisted of PBMCs or T cells enriched from blood (not recorded which). The origin of the receptors is a woman aged 18-29 years with acute COVID-19. CDR3s include the opening cysteine and the closing phenylalanine or tryptophan. The size of a clone is reported for some rows only, either as once, few or many, or as a class for expanded clones.

v_call: TRBV5-6
clone_size: NA
cdr3_aa: CASAPPWSSYNEQFF

v_call: TRBV4-1
clone_size: once
cdr3_aa: CASSQAGEPTDTQYF

v_call: TRBV2
clone_size: NA
cdr3_aa: CASSSRGGNTIYF

v_call: TRBV24-1
clone_size: once
cdr3_aa: CATSEGTGGAYNEQFF

v_call: TRBV11-2
clone_size: few
cdr3_aa: CASSPRTGADYGYTF

v_call: TRBV9
clone_size: NA
cdr3_aa: CASSTGEPDQPQHF

v_call: TRBV11-2
clone_size: NA
cdr3_aa: CASSYPGEGEAFF

v_call: TRBV7-8
clone_size: NA
cdr3_aa: CASSSLANTEAFF

v_call: TRBV10-3
clone_size: NA
cdr3_aa: CAISEFVYGTPNYEQYF

v_call: TRBV7-6
clone_size: NA
cdr3_aa: CASSILAGVNEQYF

v_call: TRBV10-3
clone_size: NA
cdr3_aa: CAISYPSESSYNEQFF

v_call: TRBV19
clone_size: NA
cdr3_aa: CASSIASGVGYTF

v_call: TRBV6-5
clone_size: NA
cdr3_aa: CASTQGINQPQHF

v_call: TRBV7-9
clone_size: NA
cdr3_aa: CASSLVDSNYGYTF

v_call: TRBV28
clone_size: NA
cdr3_aa: CASTGTGVSQPQHF

v_call: TRBV25-1
clone_size: NA
cdr3_aa: CASRSSGNEQFF

v_call: TRBV5-6
clone_size: once
cdr3_aa: CASSPRTGKYGYTF

v_call: TRBV5-1
clone_size: once
cdr3_aa: CASSLGGTEFSETQYF

v_call: TRBV2
clone_size: few
cdr3_aa: CASRLGQGTYEQYF

v_call: TRBV4-3
clone_size: NA
cdr3_aa: CASSPQGEEEKLFF

v_call: TRBV3-1/TRBV3-2
clone_size: NA
cdr3_aa: CASSQGVAGGLYEQFF

v_call: TRBV7-6
clone_size: NA
cdr3_aa: CASSLRPAGGLTDTQYF

v_call: TRBV5-1
clone_size: NA
cdr3_aa: CASSQIPTGSTNEKLFF

v_call: TRBV12-5
clone_size: NA
cdr3_aa: CASGPGQGSDEQFF

v_call: TRBV9
clone_size: NA
cdr3_aa: CASSAVGAYGYTF

v_call: TRBV28
clone_size: NA
cdr3_aa: CASSLPQQGARQPQHF